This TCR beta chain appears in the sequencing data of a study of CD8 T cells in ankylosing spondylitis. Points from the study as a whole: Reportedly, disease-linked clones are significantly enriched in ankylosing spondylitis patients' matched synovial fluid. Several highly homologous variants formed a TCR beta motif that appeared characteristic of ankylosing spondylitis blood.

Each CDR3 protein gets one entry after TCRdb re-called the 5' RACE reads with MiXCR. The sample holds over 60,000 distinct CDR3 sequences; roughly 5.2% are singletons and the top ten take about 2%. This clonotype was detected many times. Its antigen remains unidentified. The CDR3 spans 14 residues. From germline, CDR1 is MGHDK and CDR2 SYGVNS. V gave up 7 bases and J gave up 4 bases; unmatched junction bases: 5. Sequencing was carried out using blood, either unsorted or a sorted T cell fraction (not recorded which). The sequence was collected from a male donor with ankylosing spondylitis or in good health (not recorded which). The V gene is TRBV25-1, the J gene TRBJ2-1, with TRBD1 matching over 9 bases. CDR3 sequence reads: CASKGQGRYNEQFF. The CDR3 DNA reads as TGTGCCAGCAAGGGACAGGGAAGGTACAATGAGCAGTTCTTC. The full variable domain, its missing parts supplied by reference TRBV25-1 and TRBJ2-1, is EADIYQTPRYLVIGTGKKITLECSQTMGHDKMYWYQQDPGMELHLIHYSYGVNSTEKGDLSSESTVSRIRTEHFPLTLESARPSHTSQYLCASKGQGRYNEQFFGPGTRLTVL.